These T cell receptor beta chains were read from a single sample in a study of PD-1 blockade in classical Hodgkin lymphoma. Here immunoSEQ multiplex PCR was the method, and the copy in TCRdb shows in-frame clones only, minus some. The sample lists 30,000 or so clones, 70% to 80% seen once, with 3% to 4% in the top ten. This specimen was peripheral blood mononuclear cells (PBMCs), taken before the second cycle of nivolumab. The receptors were gathered from a human donor with classical Hodgkin lymphoma. Each CDR3 is given with its conserved first and last residue. A D gene is named only where the DNA matches it firmly. A clone size is listed for some rows: how often the clone was seen (once, few, many), or a class if it is expanded.

D	size	J	V	length	DNA	CDR3
TRBD1	NA	TRBJ1-3	TRBV19	16	TGTGCCAGTAGTGGTGGACAGGGGCGCTCTGGAAACACCATATATTTT	CASSGGQGRSGNTIYF
NA	few	TRBJ2-2	TRBV4-2	14	TGTGCCAGCAGCCAAGATGAATTCACCGGGGAGCTGTTTTTT	CASSQDEFTGELFF
NA	NA	TRBJ1-5	TRBV2	14	TGTGCCAGCAGCGCAGACCCTAAGAGGCAGCCCCAGCATTTT	CASSADPKRQPQHF
NA	NA	TRBJ1-3	TRBV28	13	TGTGCCAGCAGTTTGGGACGGGGAAACACCATATATTTT	CASSLGRGNTIYF
NA	NA	TRBJ2-2	TRBV5-1	13	TGCGCCAGCAGCTTGGTACGGAGCGGGGAGCTGTTTTTT	CASSLVRSGELFF
TRBD1	NA	TRBJ2-7	TRBV6-6	15	TGTGCCAGCAGTTGGGGGACAGTCTTTAACCACGAGCAGTACTTC	CASSWGTVFNHEQYF
NA	NA	TRBJ1-1	TRBV7-9	13	TGTGCCAGCAAGCTGGGTGGGAACACTGAAGCTTTCTTT	CASKLGGNTEAFF
NA	NA	TRBJ2-3	TRBV19	12	TGTGCCGTAACGGGTGGGACAGATACGCAGTATTTT	CAVTGGTDTQYF
NA	NA	TRBJ2-1	TRBV7-2	15	TGTGCCAGCAGCTTAGTCCGGAGCTCCTACAATGAGCAGTTCTTC	CASSLVRSSYNEQFF
NA	NA	TRBJ1-2	TRBV7-9	12	TGTGCCAGCAGCACACCCCTCTATGGCTACACCTTC	CASSTPLYGYTF
TRBD2	NA	TRBJ2-3	TRBV10-2	17	TGCGCCAGTCTACGCGGACTAGCGGGGGGGCGGGAAGATACGCAGTATTTT	CASLRGLAGGREDTQYF
TRBD2	NA	TRBJ2-7	TRBV27	14	TGTGCCAGCAGTCCCCACGGGAGGGCCTACGAGCAGTACTTC	CASSPHGRAYEQYF
NA	NA	TRBJ2-7	TRBV28	14	TGTGCCAGCAGTCCATGGACCATAACCTACGAGCAGTACTTC	CASSPWTITYEQYF
NA	NA	TRBJ1-1	TRBV4-2	15	TGTGCCAGCAGCCAAGAGGGAGGGGGGGACACTGAAGCTTTCTTT	CASSQEGGGDTEAFF
TRBD1	NA	TRBJ1-2	TRBV6-6	13	TGTGCCAGCAGCCTATACACAGGGGTTGGCTACACCTTC	CASSLYTGVGYTF
NA	NA	TRBJ1-4	TRBV6-5	15	TGTGCCAGCAGTTACTCGGGCAGCTATAATGAAAAACTGTTTTTT	CASSYSGSYNEKLFF
TRBD1	NA	TRBJ2-2	TRBV5-6	15	TGTGCCAGCAGCCTGCTGGGACAGGGGCCCGGGGAGCTGTTTTTT	CASSLLGQGPGELFF
NA	NA	TRBJ2-1	TRBV21-1	18	TGTGCCAGCAGCAAAGCCTTCATAGGGCCCTTATCCTACAATGAGCAGTTCTTC	CASSKAFIGPLSYNEQFF
TRBD2	NA	TRBJ2-5	TRBV15	15	TGTGCCACCAGCCCTCATAGCGGGGGGGCAGAGACCCAGTACTTC	CATSPHSGGAETQYF
TRBD1	NA	TRBJ2-1	TRBV19	14	TGTGCCAGTCAGGACAGGGGAGGCTACAATGAGCAGTTCTTC	CASQDRGGYNEQFF
NA	NA	TRBJ2-7	TRBV11-1	15	TGTGCCAGCAGCCAGCTGACGGTGGGCTCCTACGAGCAGTACTTC	CASSQLTVGSYEQYF
NA	NA	TRBJ2-3	TRBV7-2	15	TGTGCCAGCAGCTTCTATAGCGATTCTCTAGATACGCAGTATTTT	CASSFYSDSLDTQYF
NA	NA	TRBJ1-2	TRBV10-3	13	TGTGCCATCAGTGATGGGGGGAACTATGGCTACACCTTC	CAISDGGNYGYTF
NA	medium-sized	TRBJ2-4	TRBV27	13	TGTGCCAGCGGGTTGCAGGTCGGAGACATTCAGTACTTC	CASGLQVGDIQYF
NA	NA	TRBJ2-2	TRBV25-1	14	TGTGCCAGCAGTTTGCAGGGCGACACCGGGGAGCTGTTTTTT	CASSLQGDTGELFF
TRBD2	NA	TRBJ2-5	TRBV2	16	TGTGCCAGCAGAGACCCGACTAGCGGGAGGAAAGAGACCCAGTACTTC	CASRDPTSGRKETQYF
TRBD2	once	TRBJ2-1	TRBV2	10	TGTGCCAGCGGGGGGGGTGAGCAGTTCTTC	CASGGGEQFF
NA	once	TRBJ2-1	TRBV18	11	TGTGCCAGCTCCTCCTCTAGGGAGCAGTTCTTC	CASSSSREQFF
TRBD2	NA	TRBJ2-3	TRBV6-1	14	TGTGCCAGTAGCGGGAGTACTAGCACAGATACGCAGTATTTT	CASSGSTSTDTQYF
TRBD1	NA	TRBJ1-1	TRBV2	14	TGTGCCAGTACTTTGCAGGGGGCCGTCACTGAAGCTTTCTTT	CASTLQGAVTEAFF